The 7 T cell receptor beta chains presented below share a single source sample, sequenced in a study of CD8+ T cells in alopecia areata (dated by TCRdb to the late 2010s). Libraries were constructed by the immunoSEQ multiplex PCR assay. RNA was extracted from all samples and reverse transcribed into cDNA, which served as template for TCR sequencing. TCRdb obtained this table from immuneACCESS and retained in-frame rearrangements with V and J assigned. These tables miss some clones; where compared with another copy, unresolved V genes account for less than half of the shortfall, and the remainder is unexplained. This sample is represented by roughly 220,000 clones; approximately 70% of them were singletons. The ten largest account for more than 0.95% of the sample. The treatment or condition tag for this specimen amounts to: oral pan-JAK inhibitor, 5-10 mg twice daily. The sample was CD4+ T cells sorted from blood, taken around week 44, from a patient treated with tofacitinib. All receptors come from a human donor with alopecia areata.

This sequence joins TRBV5-1 and TRBJ2-2; unclear D gene. Deletions cut 0 bases from V and 3 bases from J, with 3 bases between. There are 13 residues in the CDR3. Germline CDR1 SGHRS, CDR2 YFSETQ. The CDR3 bases are TGCGCCAGCAGCTTGGATCACACCGGGGAGCTGTTTTTT. Encoded protein: CASSLDHTGELFF.

This clone was observed a single time. The V call is TRBV18, the J call TRBJ2-3; D unclear. This CDR3 is 11 amino acids long. Trimming removed 2 bases at V and 4 bases at J, with 1 base between. The germline CDR1 and CDR2 sequences are KGHSH and LQKENI. The CDR3 region has the DNA TGTGCCAGCTCACCAGCAGATACGCAGTATTTT. It encodes CASSPADTQYF.

The chain has TRBV7-8 and TRBJ2-5; no firm D call. Germline lookup yields CDR1 SGHVS and CDR2 FQNEAQ. The V and J ends lost 3 bases and 3 bases respectively, with 5 bases between them. The CDR3 spans 12 residues. CDR3 DNA sequence: TGTGCCAGCAGCTTGCTTGAAGAGACCCAGTACTTC. Its protein is CASSLLEETQYF.

This clone was picked up a small number of times. This chain links TRBV2 with TRBJ2-1; D is unresolved. This CDR3 has 17 residues. Germline values: CDR1 SNHLY, CDR2 FYNNEI. Trimming cost V 2 bases and J 0 bases, with 14 bases left between them. The CDR3 coding sequence is TGTGCCAGCAGTGAACGCCAGGCACTGGGCTCCTACAATGAGCAGTTCTTC. Translated, it gives CASSERQALGSYNEQFF.

This chain connects TRBV20-1 to TRBJ1-2; no definite D call. This CDR3 comprises 11 residues. Germline CDR1 reads DFQATT; CDR2 reads SNEGSKA (reference sequence). The germline V and J ends were trimmed by 4 bases and 7 bases, with 10 bases remaining between them. The CDR3 nucleotides are TGCAGTGCTATTGGTTCAGGTGGCTACACCTTC. Encoded protein: CSAIGSGGYTF.

The chain uses TRBV30 and TRBJ1-4, with a weak D call TRBD1 (6 bases). Germline V gene data show CDR1 as GTSNPN and CDR2 as SVGIG (reference sequence). The V gene lost 0 bases and the J gene lost 8 bases, with 13 bases spanning the gap. The CDR3 consists of 14 residues. The CDR3 protein is CAWSVGQGKEKLFF. In DNA, the CDR3 is TGTGCCTGGAGTGTAGGGCAGGGGAAGGAAAAACTGTTTTTT.

The chain joins TRBV5-1 to TRBJ2-1; a weak D match, TRBD2 (5 bases). V lost 0 bases to trimming and J lost 7 bases, with 23 bases between them. CDR1 and CDR2 (germline): SGHRS, YFSETQ. CDR3 length: 18 residues. The CDR3 DNA reads as TGCGCCAGCAGCTTGGTCGGAGGAGGTTTGACGGTGGTAAATGAGCAGTTCTTC. Translating gives CASSLVGGGLTVVNEQFF.